These 25 T cell receptor beta chains originate from one sample sequenced in a study of blood T cell repertoires in COVID-19. The table came from immunoSEQ multiplex PCR; TCRdb's copy has only in-frame clones and leaves some out. The sample includes over 150,000 clones, more than 80% of them seen just once. Sequencing was performed on peripheral blood. These TCRs come from a man in his fifties with acute or convalescent COVID-19.

The chain links TRBV6-5 to TRBJ1-2, with D possibly TRBD1 on 6 matching bases. The V end lost 6 bases, the J end lost 0 bases, and 14 bases lay between the germline ends. The CDR3 loop spans 15 amino acids. Germline V CDR1 and CDR2: MNHEY, SVGAGI. The CDR3 DNA is TGTGCCAGCAGGTATCGACAGGACCCTAACTATGGCTACACCTTC. This codes for CASRYRQDPNYGYTF.

The V call is TRBV19, the J call TRBJ1-2; the D gene is possibly TRBD1 (5 bases). Looked up from germline, CDR1 is LNHDA and CDR2 is SQIVND (reference sequence). CDR3 length equals 13 residues. Trimming pared 6 bases from V and 3 bases from J, leaving 11 bases between. In DNA form, the CDR3 reads TGTGCCAGTAGAAGTCGGACATACTATGGCTACACCTTC. This codes for CASRSRTYYGYTF.

This clone showed up just once. The chain is built from TRBV9 and TRBJ2-3, with 9 bases identical to TRBD2. CDR1 and CDR2 from the germline V gene are SGDLS and YYNGEE. CDR3 size: 18 residues. With 0 bases clipped from V and 5 bases from J, the junction kept 13 bases outside the gene matches. The chain's CDR3 is CASSVGLAGWASGDTQYF. CDR3 nucleotide sequence: TGTGCCAGCAGCGTAGGGCTAGCGGGATGGGCATCAGGAGATACGCAGTATTTT.

V gene TRBV19 combines with J gene TRBJ2-1, with 7 bases lining up with TRBD2. Germline values: CDR1 LNHDA, CDR2 SQIVND (reference sequence). This CDR3 comprises 14 residues. The junction had 11 bases not matched to a gene; V was cut back by 7 bases and J by 8 bases. The CDR3 sequence: CASTFGREFDEQFF. The CDR3 DNA sequence: TGTGCCAGTACATTTGGGCGGGAGTTCGATGAGCAGTTCTTC.

V gene TRBV28 combines with J gene TRBJ1-5; the D is unclear. Germline loops: CDR1 MDHEN, CDR2 SYDVKM. The CDR3 sequence is 12 residues long. V lost 2 bases to trimming and J lost 7 bases, with 6 bases between them. The CDR3 sequence is CASSLSGQPQHF. DNA for the CDR3: TGTGCCAGCAGTTTAAGCGGCCAGCCCCAGCATTTT.

This rearrangement joins TRBV6-4 to TRBJ1-5, with a tentative D call TRBD1 (5 bases). The CDR3 is made up of 16 amino acids. CDR1 and CDR2 from the germline V gene are MRHNA and SNTAGT. V was clipped by 1 base and J by 3 bases, with 13 bases between them. CDR3 loop: CASSDWHRRLNQPQHF. The CDR3 region has the DNA TGTGCCAGCAGTGACTGGCACAGGAGACTCAATCAGCCCCAGCATTTT.

The rearrangement uses TRBV2 and TRBJ2-5; the D gene is possibly TRBD2 (5 bases). Germline CDR1 and CDR2: SNHLY and FYNNEI. The CDR3 contains 11 residues. V was pared by 8 bases and J by 7 bases, with 11 bases between. The CDR3, as DNA: TGTGCCAGCCGAGGGTTGGGGACCCAGTACTTC. This sequence encodes CASRGLGTQYF.

In its sample, this clone was seen once. The chain links TRBV4-2 to TRBJ1-5; 7 nucleotides match TRBD1. There are 17 residues in the CDR3. CDR1 and CDR2 (germline): LGHNA, YNFKEQ. Trimming took 5 bases from V and 0 from J; bases not matched to a gene: 10. The CDR3, as DNA: TGTGCCAGCAGCTCCGGGACAGCCCCATATAGCAATCAGCCCCAGCATTTT. Its translation is CASSSGTAPYSNQPQHF.

The rearrangement links TRBV5-8 to TRBJ1-2, with 8 bases fitting TRBD1. CDR3 length equals 15 residues. The V gene's germline CDR1 is SGHTS and CDR2 YDEGEE. With 0 bases clipped from V and 4 bases from J, the junction kept 5 bases outside the gene matches. The CDR3 DNA sequence: TGTGCCAGCAGCTTGGCCCAGGGGGCTTTCTATGGCTACACCTTC. Translating it yields CASSLAQGAFYGYTF.

CDR3 in DNA: TGTGCCAGCTCACCGATGGGGGGGGATAATTCACCCCTCCACTTT. It yields the protein CASSPMGGDNSPLHF. The chain carries TRBV18 and TRBJ1-6; TRBD1 is a possible D gene (5 bases). CDR1 and CDR2 (germline): KGHSH, LQKENI. CDR3 size: 15 residues. Between the trimmed V and J ends, which lost 3 bases and 5 bases, there was a span of 11 bases. The complete variable domain, with remaining parts taken from reference TRBV18 and TRBJ1-6, reads NAGVMQNPRHLVRRRGQEARLRCSPMKGHSHVYWYRQLPEEGLKFMVYLQKENIIDESGMPKERFSAEFPKEGPSILRIQQVVRGDSAAYFCASSPMGGDNSPLHFGNGTRLTVT.

The chain employs TRBV2 and TRBJ2-7; D uncertain. V lost 4 bases and J lost 0, with 10 bases in between. Germline CDR1 is SNHLY and CDR2 is FYNNEI. The CDR3 has 14 amino acids. CDR3 sequence (DNA): TGTGCCAGCAGTGGGCCACCTAGCTCCTACGAGCAGTACTTC. Its protein is CASSGPPSSYEQYF. Full variable domain (outside the CDR3, taken from reference TRBV2 and TRBJ2-7): EPEVTQTPSHQVTQMGQEVILRCVPISNHLYFYWYRQILGQKVEFLVSFYNNEISEKSEIFDDQFSVERPDGSNFTLKIRSTKLEDSAMYFCASSGPPSSYEQYFGPGTRLTVT.

The rearrangement links TRBV3-1 (or the pseudogene TRBV3-2) to TRBJ2-1, with D perhaps TRBD1 (6 bases). CDR3 length: 15 amino acids. V gave up 5 bases and J gave up 1 base, with 12 bases separating them. Looked up from germline, CDR1 is LGHDT and CDR2 is YNNKEL (reference sequence). CDR3 coding DNA: TGTGCCAGCAGCTTCCGGGACAATTCCTACAATGAGCAGTTCTTC. Translated: CASSFRDNSYNEQFF.

This clone occurred a few times. The genes are TRBV5-1 and TRBJ2-2; D perhaps matches TRBD1 (5 bases). V was trimmed by 7 bases and J by 1 base, leaving 17 bases between them. CDR3 length equals 16 residues. From germline, CDR1 is SGHRS and CDR2 YFSETQ. The CDR3: CASASKGQGNTGELFF. CDR3 nucleotides: TGCGCCAGCGCCTCCAAGGGGCAGGGGAACACCGGGGAGCTGTTTTTT.

V gene TRBV19 combines with J gene TRBJ2-2, with D tentatively TRBD1 (6 bases). With 8 bases removed from V and 2 bases from J, the gap between germline ends came to 9 bases. CDR3 size: 13 residues. From germline, CDR1 is LNHDA and CDR2 SQIVND (reference sequence). The CDR3 reads CASPGTNTGELFF. The CDR3 DNA sequence: TGTGCCAGTCCGGGGACAAACACCGGGGAGCTGTTTTTT.

The chain combines TRBV5-1 with TRBJ1-6; D is uncertain. The ends were cut back, 4 bases at V and 6 bases at J, with 11 bases in the middle. Germline V gene lookup returns CDR1 SGHRS and CDR2 YFSETQ. This CDR3 has 14 residues. Written as DNA, the CDR3 is TGCGCCAGCAGCCCGATCGGGTCTAATTCACCCCTCCACTTT. Protein sequence: CASSPIGSNSPLHF. Full variable domain (missing parts from reference TRBV5-1 and TRBJ1-6): KAGVTQTPRYLIKTRGQQVTLSCSPISGHRSVSWYQQTPGQGLQFLFEYFSETQRNKGNFPGRFSGRQFSNSRSEMNVSTLELGDSALYLCASSPIGSNSPLHFGNGTRLTVT.

The gene calls are TRBV29-1 and TRBJ1-5; TRBD1 aligns across 8 bases. CDR3 length equals 12 residues. The J segment lost 4 bases and the V segment lost 6 bases, leaving 2 bases of the junction unmatched. The germline CDR1 and CDR2 sequences are SQVTM and ANQGSEA. The CDR3 DNA is TGCAGCGTCCGGACAGGGAATCAGCCCCAGCATTTT. Its translation is CSVRTGNQPQHF.

This clone was detected only once. V is TRBV10-3 and J is TRBJ2-5; unclear D gene. CDR3 length: 11 amino acids. V was cut by 8 bases and J by 0 bases, with 4 bases left in between. Germline V gene sequence: CDR1 ENHRY, CDR2 SYGVKD. The CDR3 sequence is CAIGHQETQYF. CDR3 in DNA: TGTGCCATCGGGCACCAAGAGACCCAGTACTTC.

The V call is TRBV7-9, the J call TRBJ1-4; 12 bases align to TRBD1. This CDR3 is 17 amino acids long. V lost 5 bases to trimming and J lost 8 bases; unmatched junction nucleotides: 12. Germline loops: CDR1 SEHNR, CDR2 FQNEAQ (reference sequence). DNA for the CDR3: TGTGCCAGCAGCCCTAGGGCCGGGGACAGGGGGCAGGAAAAACTGTTTTTT. Its protein is CASSPRAGDRGQEKLFF.

The chain carries TRBV19 and TRBJ1-2; 10 bases align to TRBD1. This CDR3 is built from 14 residues. Germline V gene lookup returns CDR1 LNHDA and CDR2 SQIVND (reference sequence). V gave up 5 bases and J gave up 2 bases; unmatched junction bases: 2. The CDR3 nucleotides are TGTGCCAGTAGTCCGGGACAGGGGAACTATGGCTACACCTTC. Residues: CASSPGQGNYGYTF.

The genes are TRBV3-1 (or the pseudogene TRBV3-2) and TRBJ2-1; possible D gene TRBD2, 6 bases. The CDR3 has 14 residues. Germline-derived CDR1 and CDR2 are LGHDT and YNNKEL (reference sequence). V lost 1 base to trimming and J lost 6 bases, with 10 bases between them. The CDR3 sequence is CASSQAGAGNEQFF. CDR3 coding DNA: TGTGCCAGCAGCCAAGCGGGAGCTGGCAATGAGCAGTTCTTC.

V gene TRBV9 combines with J gene TRBJ2-1, with 11 positions matching TRBD2. The CDR3 loop spans 15 amino acids. Germline-derived CDR1 and CDR2 are SGDLS and YYNGEE. The trim removed 3 bases at V and 7 bases at J, leaving 6 bases unmatched. Here the CDR3 DNA reads TGTGCCAGCAGCGCCGGGGCTAGCGGGGGGAATGAGCAGTTCTTC. Protein sequence: CASSAGASGGNEQFF. Complete variable domain (other parts from reference TRBV9 and TRBJ2-1): DSGVTQTPKHLITATGQRVTLRCSPRSGDLSVYWYQQSLDQGLQFLIQYYNGEERAKGNILERFSAQQFPDLHSELNLSSLELGDSALYFCASSAGASGGNEQFFGPGTRLTVL.

The chain links TRBV13 to TRBJ2-3; D gene ambiguous. CDR1 and CDR2 (germline): PRHDT, FYEKMQ (reference sequence). The CDR3 consists of 18 residues. Trimming cost V 2 bases and J 0 bases, with 18 bases left between them. The CDR3 loop is CASSLIPPQRPSTDTQYF. The CDR3 region has the DNA TGTGCCAGCAGCTTAATCCCCCCCCAGCGACCCAGCACAGATACGCAGTATTTT.

CDR3 region: CASKGGTEAFF. As DNA, the CDR3 is TGTGCCAGTAAGGGAGGCACTGAAGCTTTCTTT. V usage is TRBV19 and J usage is TRBJ1-1; D gene unclear. The germline V and J ends were trimmed by 7 bases and 4 bases, with 7 bases remaining between them. CDR1 LNHDA and CDR2 SQIVND come from the germline V gene (reference sequence). The CDR3 is 11 residues long. Full variable domain (rest looked up from reference TRBV19 and TRBJ1-1): DGGITQSPKYLFRKEGQNVTLSCEQNLNHDAMYWYRQDPGQGLRLIYYSQIVNDFQKGDIAEGYSVSREKKESFPLTVTSAQKNPTAFYLCASKGGTEAFFGQGTRLTVV.

The chain links TRBV10-3 to TRBJ2-7, with D perhaps matching TRBD2 (5 bases). Germline-derived CDR1 and CDR2 are ENHRY and SYGVKD. The length of the CDR3 is 15 residues. V dropped 0 bases and J dropped 3 bases, with 12 bases sitting between them. CDR3 bases: TGTGCCATCAGTGAGTCGGGTAGCGCCGGCTACGAGCAGTACTTC. Translation: CAISESGSAGYEQYF.

The chain has TRBV19 and TRBJ2-2; 8 nucleotides align to TRBD1. CDR1 is LNHDA, CDR2 SQIVND, per germline (reference sequence). The CDR3 contains 16 residues. After removal of 5 bases from V and 1 base from J, the junction contained 6 bases not matched to a gene. The CDR3 loop reads CASSDAGTGNTGELFF. DNA of the CDR3: TGTGCCAGTAGTGATGCCGGGACAGGGAACACCGGGGAGCTGTTTTTT.